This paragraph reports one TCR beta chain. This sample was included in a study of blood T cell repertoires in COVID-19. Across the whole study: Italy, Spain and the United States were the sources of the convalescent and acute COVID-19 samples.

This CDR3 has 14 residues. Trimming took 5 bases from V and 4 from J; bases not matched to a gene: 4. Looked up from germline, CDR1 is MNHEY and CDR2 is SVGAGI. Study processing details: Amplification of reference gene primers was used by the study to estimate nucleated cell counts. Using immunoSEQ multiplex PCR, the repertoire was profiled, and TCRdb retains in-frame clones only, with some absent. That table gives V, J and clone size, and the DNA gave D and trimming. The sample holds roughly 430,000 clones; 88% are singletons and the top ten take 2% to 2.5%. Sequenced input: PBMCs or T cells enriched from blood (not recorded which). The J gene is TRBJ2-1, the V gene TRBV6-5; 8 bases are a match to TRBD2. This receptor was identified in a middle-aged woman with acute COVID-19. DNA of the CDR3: TGTGCCAGCAGTAGCGGGGGCGGGTACAATGAGCAGTTCTTC. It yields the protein CASSSGGGYNEQFF.